The next 17 T cell receptor beta chains were all read from a single sample in a study of cytomegalovirus exposure and HLA in healthy donors. The PCR used 60 Vbeta and 13 Jbeta primers. The method was immunoSEQ multiplex PCR; TCRdb's version includes in-frame clones alone and lacks a portion of them. The data show some 130,000 clones, over 65% seen once. Sequenced sample: PBMCs. The receptors stem from a man between 50 and 59 years old in good health and CMV-seronegative.

The rearrangement uses TRBV28 and TRBJ2-7; D gene ambiguous. Trimming removed 11 bases at V and 3 bases at J, with 20 bases between. Germline CDR1 and CDR2: MDHEN and SYDVKM. The CDR3 is 14 amino acids. In DNA form, the CDR3 reads TGTGCCGGCGCCCCCCGACATCTCATCTACGAGCAGTACTTC. Residues: CAGAPRHLIYEQYF.

The chain employs TRBV2 and TRBJ2-1; D may be TRBD2 (6 bases). V lost 6 bases, J lost 8 bases, and 14 bases lay in between. Germline V gene data show CDR1 as SNHLY and CDR2 as FYNNEI. The CDR3 is 13 amino acids. In nucleotides, the CDR3 is TGTGCCAGCAGCGGGAGTAGCTGGGATGAGCAGTTCTTC. This encodes CASSGSSWDEQFF.

The J gene is TRBJ1-3, the V gene TRBV6-5, with a possible D match to TRBD1 (6 bases). The CDR3 spans 14 residues. Germline V gene lookup returns CDR1 MNHEY and CDR2 SVGAGI. Trimming pared 4 bases from V and 2 bases from J, leaving 9 bases between. The CDR3 DNA is TGTGCCAGCAGTTTACAGGGAACTGGAAACACCATATATTTT. Its protein is CASSLQGTGNTIYF.

CDR3 DNA sequence: TGTGCCAGCACCAACCCAGACGGTGAGGATCTGGAGACCCAGTACTTC. This encodes CASTNPDGEDLETQYF. The J gene is TRBJ2-5, the V gene TRBV6-4, with D uncertain. The CDR3 runs to 16 residues. The germline V gene has CDR1 MRHNA and CDR2 SNTAGT. Trimming cost V 7 bases and J 5 bases, with 23 bases left between them.

The rearrangement joins TRBV29-1 to TRBJ2-5; 8 bases fit TRBD1. Germline trimming cut 0 bases from V and 4 bases from J; bases unmatched to any gene: 7. Germline CDR1 reads SQVTM; CDR2 reads ANQGSEA. The CDR3 covers 15 residues. The CDR3 protein is CSVEEAQGDLETQYF. The CDR3, as DNA: TGCAGCGTTGAAGAGGCACAGGGGGATTTAGAGACCCAGTACTTC.

The rearrangement links TRBV28 to TRBJ2-1; TRBD2 matches at 9 bases. Germline V gives CDR1 MDHEN, CDR2 SYDVKM. With V trimmed by 3 bases and J by 15 bases, 12 bases remained unmatched. The CDR3 consists of 14 residues. CDR3 region: CASSLGSGSHQMFF. The CDR3 nucleotides read TGTGCCAGCAGTTTGGGTAGCGGGAGCCACCAGATGTTCTTC.

This chain joins TRBV19 and TRBJ1-4, with 9 bases identical to TRBD1. Germline V CDR1 and CDR2: LNHDA, SQIVND (reference sequence). V dropped 5 bases and J dropped 7; count of bases not matched to a gene: 5. The CDR3 is 14 residues long. The CDR3 loop is CASSLRDRVEKLFF. DNA of the CDR3: TGTGCCAGTAGTCTCCGGGACAGGGTTGAAAAACTGTTTTTT.

This clone turned up a few times. The genes are TRBV6-1 and TRBJ1-1, with TRBD1 identical over 8 bases. The CDR3 spans 14 residues. Looked up from germline, CDR1 is MNHNS and CDR2 is SASEGT. Losses at the gene ends were 6 bases for V and 3 bases for J; bases not matched to a gene: 6. The CDR3 DNA is TGTGCCAGCAGCCGACAGGGGAGTGACACTGAAGCTTTCTTT. Its protein is CASSRQGSDTEAFF.

The V and J genes are TRBV6-5 and TRBJ2-2, with D possibly TRBD2 on 5 matching bases. This CDR3 is built from 14 residues. V was shortened by 6 bases and J by 1 base, with 9 bases between the two germline ends. The germline V gene has CDR1 MNHEY and CDR2 SVGAGI. CDR3 nucleotides: TGTGCCAGCAGGGCTAGCTGGAACACCGGGGAGCTGTTTTTT. Its translation is CASRASWNTGELFF.

This rearrangement joins TRBV7-2 to TRBJ1-1; 7 bases align to TRBD1. This CDR3 spans 15 amino acids. Trimming cost V 5 bases and J 0 bases; bases outside gene matches: 6. In germline, CDR1 is SGHTA, CDR2 FQGNSA. CDR3 amino acids: CASSLYRGLNTEAFF. In DNA, the CDR3 is TGTGCCAGCAGCCTTTACAGGGGCCTGAACACTGAAGCTTTCTTT.

V and J are TRBV7-8 and TRBJ2-1; tentative D call: TRBD2 (5 bases). The CDR3 consists of 13 residues. Germline loops: CDR1 SGHVS, CDR2 FQNEAQ. V lost 5 bases and J 8 bases, leaving 13 bases between the germline ends. CDR3 residues: CASSATRTDEQFF. The CDR3 nucleotides read TGTGCCAGCAGCGCAACTAGGACCGATGAGCAGTTCTTC.

This chain links TRBV29-1 with TRBJ2-7; TRBD2 matches 8 bases. Trimming at V came to 3 bases and at J to 3 bases, leaving 4 bases not matched to a gene. The CDR3 runs 13 residues. Germline assignment: CDR1 SQVTM and CDR2 ANQGSEA. CDR3 residues: CSVEIGTSYEQYF. The CDR3 DNA is TGCAGCGTTGAGATCGGGACTAGCTACGAGCAGTACTTC.

This chain joins TRBV13 and TRBJ2-7, with 7 nucleotides matching TRBD2. Germline CDR1 PRHDT, CDR2 FYEKMQ (reference sequence). The ends lost 4 bases at V and 6 bases at J; junction bases unmatched: 9. The CDR3 contains 14 residues. This CDR3 reads CASSSNGEGSEQYF. Written as DNA, the CDR3 is TGTGCCAGCAGCTCCAACGGGGAGGGATCCGAGCAGTACTTC.

This clone was seen more than once but under ten times. This chain connects TRBV28 to TRBJ2-1; D gene unclear. Per germline, CDR1 MDHEN and CDR2 SYDVKM. The V gene lost 3 bases and the J gene lost 4 bases, with 13 bases spanning the gap. This CDR3 is built from 15 residues. CDR3 protein: CASSFSPLDYNEQFF. CDR3 sequence (DNA): TGTGCCAGCAGTTTCTCCCCCCTAGATTACAATGAGCAGTTCTTC.

The sample holds a few counts of this clone. V is TRBV25-1 and J is TRBJ2-7, with D unresolved. The V and J ends lost 6 bases and 1 base respectively, with 16 bases between them. Germline CDR1 is MGHDK and CDR2 is SYGVNS. CDR3 length: 15 residues. The CDR3 nucleotides are TGTGCCAGCAGGCCGAAAGCCACCTTATCCTACGAGCAGTACTTC. Translating it yields CASRPKATLSYEQYF.

This chain links TRBV7-8 with TRBJ2-1; D remains ambiguous. The CDR3 consists of 16 residues. Trimming stripped 0 bases from V and 1 base from J, with 10 bases between. From germline, CDR1 is SGHVS and CDR2 FQNEAQ. CDR3 coding DNA: TGTGCCAGCAGCTTAGCTTGGATCGGGTCCTACAATGAGCAGTTCTTC. It specifies CASSLAWIGSYNEQFF.

The V call is TRBV5-4, the J call TRBJ2-1; 8 bases fit TRBD2. CDR1 and CDR2 (germline): SGHNT, YYREEE (reference sequence). V shed 0 bases and J 6 bases; nucleotides not matched to a gene: 8. The CDR3 is made up of 16 amino acids. In DNA form, the CDR3 reads TGTGCCAGCAGCTTGGCTCGCACTAGCGGAGTCAATGAGCAGTTCTTC. Protein sequence: CASSLARTSGVNEQFF.